This entry describes one TCR beta chain. The antigen is unknown. This CDR3 region has 13 residues. Germline V gene sequence: CDR1 SNHLY, CDR2 FYNNEI. V was cut by 3 bases and J by 3 bases, with 6 bases left in between. Produced via immunoSEQ multiplex PCR; TCRdb's table is partial and in-frame only. The table shows tens of thousands of clones, with 70% to 90% occurring only once. The sample is drawn from a study of OX40 agonist ivuxolimab in advanced cancers. Study-wide findings and caveats: Both CD4+ and CD8+ T cell populations in blood had undergone clonal expansion by week 6 at 0.1 to 3.0 mg/kg. What antigens the expanded peripheral T cells recognized was never established.

This specimen was CD4+ or CD8+ T cells sorted from blood, taken in a trial of the OX40 agonist ivuxolimab. The chain has TRBV2 and TRBJ1-5; D perhaps matches TRBD1 (5 bases). This sequence originates from an adult with an advanced solid tumor such as melanoma, head and neck, liver or kidney cancer. The CDR3 coding sequence is TGTGCCAGCAGTGAGGGGCCCAATCAGCCCCAGCATTTT. This encodes CASSEGPNQPQHF.